The next 14 T cell receptor beta chains were all read from a single sample in a study of shared clonotypes between healthy human individuals. Sequencing was performed with immunoSEQ multiplex PCR; in TCRdb, only in-frame clones are kept and a portion is missing. There are roughly 2.5 million clones in the sample; more than 80% occur only once, and 0.11% to 0.15% lies in the top ten. Sequencing input: naive CD4+ T cells sorted from blood. Noted subset: CD45RA+ positively selected. Receptor source: a man younger than 35 in good health.

The chain employs TRBV7-2 and TRBJ2-5, with D possibly matching TRBD2 (6 bases). The CDR3 spans 14 residues. Germline-derived CDR1 and CDR2 are SGHTA and FQGNSA. V was pared by 2 bases and J by 5 bases, with 12 bases between. The CDR3 coding sequence is TGTGCCAGCAGCTTAAACGGGGGTTCGGAGACCCAGTACTTC. It codes for CASSLNGGSETQYF.

This chain joins TRBV2 and TRBJ2-2; D possibly matches TRBD1 or TRBD2 (5 bases each). From germline, CDR1 is SNHLY and CDR2 FYNNEI. V was pared by 1 base and J by 4 bases, with 10 bases between. The CDR3 covers 15 residues. The CDR3 DNA reads TGTGCCAGCAGTGAAGAAGGGACCGTCACCGGGGAGCTGTTTTTT. Translating gives CASSEEGTVTGELFF.

This chain uses TRBV7-2 with TRBJ1-6; the D gene is possibly TRBD1 (6 bases). V was cut by 5 bases and J by 5 bases, with 13 bases left in between. Germline V gene sequence: CDR1 SGHTA, CDR2 FQGNSA. The CDR3 is 15 amino acids. The DNA of the CDR3 is TGTGCCAGCAGCCCAACGGACAGTAATAATTCACCCCTCCACTTT. Encoded protein: CASSPTDSNNSPLHF.

J is TRBJ1-1 and V is TRBV19; no definite D call. The CDR3 is 13 residues long. Per germline, CDR1 LNHDA and CDR2 SQIVND (reference sequence). V lost 4 bases, J lost 1 base, and 7 bases lay in between. CDR3 nucleotides: TGTGCCAGTAGTAGGATCCCGAACACTGAAGCTTTCTTT. Translating it yields CASSRIPNTEAFF.

The chain carries TRBV28 and TRBJ1-6; no clear D gene. Trimming stripped 5 bases from V and 10 bases from J, with 21 bases between. CDR3 length equals 16 residues. The germline CDR1 and CDR2 sequences are MDHEN and SYDVKM. The DNA for the CDR3 is TGTGCCAGCAGTCCTACAGAGACCACCTCTGCATCACCCCTCCACTTT. This encodes CASSPTETTSASPLHF.

The chain couples TRBV11-2 to TRBJ2-1; D is undetermined. V was shortened by 3 bases and J by 1 base, with 16 bases between the two germline ends. The CDR3 is made up of 17 amino acids. Germline V gives CDR1 SGHAT, CDR2 FQNNGV. CDR3 nucleotide sequence: TGTGCCAGCAGCTTTCTCCAACTGGAGTGGTCCTACAATGAGCAGTTCTTC. As protein: CASSFLQLEWSYNEQFF.

V gene TRBV2 combines with J gene TRBJ1-3; the D is unclear. Trimming removed 0 bases from V and 4 bases from J, with 4 bases in between. The CDR3 is 13 residues long. CDR1 SNHLY and CDR2 FYNNEI come from the germline V gene. The DNA for the CDR3 is TGTGCCAGCAGTGAAGCGGTGGGAAACACCATATATTTT. Its translation is CASSEAVGNTIYF. Complete variable domain (other parts from reference TRBV2 and TRBJ1-3): EPEVTQTPSHQVTQMGQEVILRCVPISNHLYFYWYRQILGQKVEFLVSFYNNEISEKSEIFDDQFSVERPDGSNFTLKIRSTKLEDSAMYFCASSEAVGNTIYFGEGSWLTVV.

The gene calls are TRBV10-1 and TRBJ1-1; no reliable D call. This CDR3 has 14 residues. Germline V lookup: CDR1 WNHNN, CDR2 SYGVQD (reference sequence). V lost 3 bases, J lost 2 bases, and 10 bases lay in between. CDR3 DNA: TGCGCCAGCAGTGATCCGAAGGACAACACTGAAGCTTTCTTT. Translation gives CASSDPKDNTEAFF.

This clone was seen a handful of times. The sample has other DNA sequences that encode this CDR3 too. The rearrangement joins TRBV10-3 to TRBJ2-2, with D unresolved. This CDR3 contains 13 residues. Germline V gene data show CDR1 as ENHRY and CDR2 as SYGVKD. V lost 0 bases and J 6 bases, leaving 5 bases between the germline ends. DNA of the CDR3: TGTGCCATCAGTGAGTCGGGGTCCGGGGAGCTGTTTTTT. It yields the protein CAISESGSGELFF.

The chain has TRBV21-1 and TRBJ2-5; the D call in the table, TRBD1, was not verified against the DNA. TRBV21-1 is labeled a pseudogene. This CDR3 region has 17 residues. The CDR3 DNA sequence: TGTGCCAGCAGCAGAGTTGGGTCCAGGGATGGGGAAGAGACCCAGTACTTC. This sequence encodes CASSRVGSRDGEETQYF.

This sequence joins TRBV25-1 and TRBJ1-6; D remains ambiguous. The CDR3 sequence is 16 residues long. V was shortened by 2 bases and J by 13 bases, with 21 bases between the two germline ends. Germline assignment: CDR1 MGHDK and CDR2 SYGVNS. CDR3 amino acids: CASSEPLPQGGTPLHF. The CDR3 DNA sequence: TGTGCCAGCAGTGAACCGCTCCCCCAAGGAGGTACTCCCCTCCACTTT.

This CDR3 reads CASSEQGLGHGYTF. In DNA form, the CDR3 reads TGTGCCAGCAGTGAGCAGGGCTTGGGTCATGGCTACACCTTC. V gene TRBV2 combines with J gene TRBJ1-2, with a weak D call TRBD1 (5 bases). Germline V gene sequence: CDR1 SNHLY, CDR2 FYNNEI. Trimming shortened V by 3 bases and J by 6 bases, and 14 bases separated the two germline ends. The CDR3 contains 14 residues. The entire variable domain, with the rest obtained from reference TRBV2 and TRBJ1-2, is as follows: EPEVTQTPSHQVTQMGQEVILRCVPISNHLYFYWYRQILGQKVEFLVSFYNNEISEKSEIFDDQFSVERPDGSNFTLKIRSTKLEDSAMYFCASSEQGLGHGYTFGSGTRLTVV.

The chain carries TRBV19 and TRBJ1-5; the D is unclear. The CDR3 extends over 14 amino acids. The V gene's germline CDR1 is LNHDA and CDR2 SQIVND (reference sequence). The V end was cut by 2 bases, the J end by 4 bases, with 9 bases between. In nucleotides, the CDR3 is TGTGCCAGTAGTATACTGGACCGGAATCAGCCCCAGCATTTT. Encoded protein: CASSILDRNQPQHF.

This sequence joins TRBV7-9 and TRBJ2-5, with no clear D. The CDR3 length is 14 residues. V lost 1 base, J lost 4 bases, and 10 bases lay in between. From germline, CDR1 is SEHNR and CDR2 FQNEAQ (reference sequence). The CDR3 loop is CASSLENTPETQYF. The CDR3 DNA sequence: TGTGCCAGCAGCTTAGAAAACACCCCAGAGACCCAGTACTTC.